What follows describes a single T cell receptor beta chain. Its antigen is undetermined. This could be a read error, since a much larger clone is one nucleotide away. The data derive from a study of regulatory T cells in long-lasting Graves disease. This sample's time point: newly diagnosed GD, antithyroid drugs for less than 3 months. PBMCs provided the RNA from which the TCR library was made. In this cohort, patients came from an endocrinology department located in Xi'an, China. Overall study results and limits: Persistent disease showed a preference for TRBV28, TRBJ1-2 and TRBJ2-5. New patients shared roughly 1,000 public clonotypes, fewer than the roughly 2,700 shared by persistent patients.

V was pared by 0 bases and J by 6 bases, with 17 bases between. The CDR3 is made up of 16 amino acids. Germline V gene lookup returns CDR1 LGHDT and CDR2 YNNKEL (reference sequence). Building of the TCR beta libraries involved iRepertoire HTBI primers and Arm-PCR of CDR3 regions. MiXCR, run by TCRdb on the multiplex PCR reads, gives a single entry per CDR3 protein. The top ten hold about 12% of the sample, which has hundreds of thousands of distinct CDR3 sequences, approximately 16% seen once. These data were also filed under a second study, of T cells in Graves' hyperthyroidism and ophthalmopathy. As that report states: Most expanded thyroid clonotypes above 0.001 also appeared in blood.

The chain links TRBV3-1 to TRBJ2-5; the D gene is possibly TRBD2 (6 bases). The sequence was obtained from a man younger than 35 with Graves disease. The material sequenced was peripheral blood mononuclear cells (PBMCs), taken at new diagnosis, from a patient treated with antithyroid drugs. The CDR3, as DNA: TGTGCCAGCAGCCAAGAGGGACCAGCGGGTGTGAAGACCCAGTACTTC. It specifies CASSQEGPAGVKTQYF.